These 19 T cell receptor beta chains originate from one sample sequenced in a study of T cells in Graves' hyperthyroidism and ophthalmopathy. What was amplified from RNA transcripts were TCR beta CDR3 regions. RT-PCR in the first round (using the HTBI primer set) targeted the TCR CDR3. TCRdb reprocessed the multiplex PCR reads with MiXCR, giving one entry per CDR3 protein. The sample has around 400,000 distinct CDR3 sequences, 20% to 25% seen once. The specimen sequenced was blood. The source of these receptors is a man between 45 and 60 years old with Graves' hyperthyroidism.

This clonotype appeared a single time. Sequence at one end of the junction differs from germline and may be a read error. This chain connects TRBV4-1 to TRBJ1-5; D not certain. In germline, CDR1 is MGHRA, CDR2 YSYEKL. CDR3 length: 14 amino acids. CDR3 nucleotide sequence: TGTGCCAGCAGCCATGCGGTTGGTGGACAGCCCCAGCATTTT. It translates to CASSHAVGGQPQHF.

This clonotype has a count of ten or more. J is TRBJ2-2 and V is TRBV18; 10 bases are a match to TRBD2. V lost 1 base, J lost 7 bases, and 3 bases stayed unmatched. Per the germline V gene, CDR1 is KGHSH and CDR2 is LQKENI. CDR3 length: 15 residues. CDR3 coding DNA: TGTGCCAGCTCACCACTAGCGGGAGGAGACGGGGAGCTGTTTTTT. Translated: CASSPLAGGDGELFF.

The chain joins TRBV2 to TRBJ2-1, with D possibly being TRBD2 (6 bases). Trimming pared 10 bases from V and 7 bases from J, leaving 23 bases between. Germline CDR1 and CDR2: SNHLY and FYNNEI. CDR3 length: 15 amino acids. This CDR3 reads CATLQTWGEGNEQFF. The CDR3 nucleotides are TGTGCCACCCTACAGACGTGGGGGGAAGGGAATGAGCAGTTCTTC.

This clonotype was observed a handful of times. One junction end does not reproduce the germline sequence, and a read error may be involved. The chain recombines TRBV20-1 with TRBJ1-1, with D uncertain. Germline V gene sequence: CDR1 DFQATT, CDR2 SNEGSKA (reference sequence). This CDR3 region has 14 residues. CDR3 sequence reads: CSATRITRNTGAFF. CDR3 DNA sequence: TGCAGTGCTACTCGGATTACTAGGAACACTGGAGCTTTCTTT.

This clonotype has a handful of counts. The chain uses TRBV12-3 or TRBV12-4 and TRBJ1-5; 8 nucleotides align to TRBD1. This CDR3 contains 15 residues. Trimming removed 5 bases from V and 1 base from J; junction bases left unmatched: 4. The CDR3 is CASSPGGASNQPQHF. As DNA, the CDR3 is TGTGCCAGCAGTCCAGGGGGCGCGAGCAATCAGCCCCAGCATTTT.

This clonotype was counted at least ten times. The V gene is TRBV5-1, the J gene TRBJ2-5; tentatively, D is TRBD2 (6 bases). From germline, CDR1 is SGHRS and CDR2 YFSETQ. The CDR3 is made up of 14 amino acids. V was cut by 4 bases and J by 6 bases, with 16 bases left in between. CDR3 residues: CASSPGTAGKTQYF. The CDR3 DNA is TGCGCCAGCAGCCCTGGGACCGCGGGGAAGACCCAGTACTTC. The entire variable domain, with the rest obtained from reference TRBV5-1 and TRBJ2-5, is as follows: KAGVTQTPRYLIKTRGQQVTLSCSPISGHRSVSWYQQTPGQGLQFLFEYFSETQRNKGNFPGRFSGRQFSNSRSEMNVSTLELGDSALYLCASSPGTAGKTQYFGPGTRLLVL.

The CDR3 here is CASITGLAGGHEQYF. CDR3 bases: TGTGCCAGCATAACTGGACTAGCGGGGGGCCACGAGCAGTACTTC. The rearrangement links TRBV6-2 or TRBV6-3 to TRBJ2-7; 14 nucleotides agree with TRBD2. CDR1 is MNHEY, CDR2 SVGEGT, per germline. The CDR3 covers 15 residues. V shed 7 bases and J 5 bases; nucleotides not matched to a gene: 7.

As DNA, the CDR3 is TGTGCCAGCAGCGTAGGGGCCGGGACAGGGGGCAACGAGCAGTACTTC. It yields the protein CASSVGAGTGGNEQYF. The chain is built from TRBV9 and TRBJ2-7; 12 positions match TRBD1. V lost 0 bases and J lost 5; bases outside the gene matches: 6. This CDR3 contains 16 residues. CDR1 is SGDLS and CDR2 is YYNGEE in the germline V gene. Supplemented by reference TRBV9 and TRBJ2-7, the full variable domain reads DSGVTQTPKHLITATGQRVTLRCSPRSGDLSVYWYQQSLDQGLQFLIQYYNGEERAKGNILERFSAQQFPDLHSELNLSSLELGDSALYFCASSVGAGTGGNEQYFGPGTRLTVT.

The rearrangement uses TRBV20-1 and TRBJ2-5, with 7 bases that match TRBD2. This CDR3 is built from 15 residues. Losses at the gene ends were 3 bases for V and 7 bases for J; bases not matched to a gene: 14. CDR1 DFQATT and CDR2 SNEGSKA come from the germline V gene (reference sequence). CDR3 residues: CSASASGGPRGTQYF. The CDR3, as DNA: TGCAGTGCTAGCGCGTCGGGAGGCCCTCGAGGGACCCAGTACTTC.

This clonotype has just a few counts. The gene calls are TRBV14 and TRBJ2-7; no clear D gene. V shed 4 bases and J shed 6 bases, with 13 bases lying between them. This CDR3 contains 13 residues. Germline V gives CDR1 SGHDN, CDR2 FVKESK. The CDR3 is CASSLPEPPEQYF. CDR3 DNA: TGTGCCAGCAGCCTCCCTGAACCCCCCGAGCAGTACTTC.

This clonotype was detected many times. This chain uses TRBV11-1 with TRBJ2-3; 10 bases map to TRBD2. This CDR3 has 15 residues. V was clipped by 5 bases and J by 4 bases; unmatched bases: 6. CDR1 is SGHAT, CDR2 FQDESV, per germline (reference sequence). Here the CDR3 reads CASSPSGRGADTQYF. The CDR3 DNA sequence: TGTGCCAGCAGCCCTAGCGGGAGAGGGGCAGATACGCAGTATTTT.

At least ten counts were recorded for this clonotype. V usage is TRBV2 and J usage is TRBJ1-1; D is unclear. CDR1 SNHLY and CDR2 FYNNEI come from the germline V gene. The CDR3 covers 12 residues. V was cut by 6 bases and J by 7 bases, with 12 bases left in between. CDR3 in amino acids: CASSLDGSEAFF. The CDR3 coding sequence is TGTGCCAGCAGCCTAGACGGGAGTGAAGCTTTCTTT.

This clonotype has a handful of counts. DNA for the CDR3: TGCAGCCCTAAGAGGGACTACGGGTACAATGAGCAGTTCTTC. Residues: CSPKRDYGYNEQFF. This chain connects TRBV20-1 to TRBJ2-1; 7 positions agree with TRBD2. The CDR3 is made up of 14 amino acids. Looked up from germline, CDR1 is DFQATT and CDR2 is SNEGSKA (reference sequence).

V is TRBV28 and J is TRBJ1-1, with 8 bases matching TRBD1. V lost 6 bases to trimming and J lost 1 base; unmatched junction nucleotides: 4. Germline-derived CDR1 and CDR2 are MDHEN and SYDVKM. CDR3 length: 14 residues. CDR3 bases: TGTGCCAGCAGGGAGGACAGGGCGAACACTGAAGCTTTCTTT. This translates into CASREDRANTEAFF.

This chain connects TRBV7-3 to TRBJ1-3; D not certain. V lost 2 bases and J lost 2, with 10 bases in between. The germline CDR1 and CDR2 sequences are SGHTA and FQGTGA. The length of the CDR3 is 15 residues. The CDR3 region is CASSLSAGTGNTIYF. The CDR3 DNA is TGTGCCAGCAGCTTATCTGCGGGGACTGGAAACACCATATATTTT.

The V gene is TRBV5-5, the J gene TRBJ2-7; no firm D call. V was clipped by 2 bases and J by 5 bases, with 5 bases between them. The CDR3 sequence is 11 residues long. The germline CDR1 and CDR2 sequences are SGHKS and YYEKEE (reference sequence). The CDR3 region is CASSFTDEQYF. CDR3 DNA: TGTGCCAGCAGCTTTACGGACGAGCAGTACTTC.

The rearrangement uses TRBV6-2 or TRBV6-3 and TRBJ1-5; perhaps TRBD1 as D (5 bases). Germline V lookup: CDR1 MNHEY, CDR2 SVGEGT. The V gene lost 7 bases and the J gene lost 4 bases, with 14 bases spanning the gap. The CDR3 has 14 amino acids. CDR3 sequence (DNA): TGTGCCAGCAAGCCCGGGGGAACAAATCAGCCCCAGCATTTT. Translation gives CASKPGGTNQPQHF.

This clonotype occurred many times. The chain's CDR3 is CASSLGSGGRTQYF. The CDR3 DNA is TGTGCCAGCAGTTTAGGGTCGGGGGGGAGGACCCAGTACTTC. The genes are TRBV28 and TRBJ2-5; 8 bases fit TRBD2. CDR3 length: 14 amino acids. In germline, CDR1 is MDHEN, CDR2 SYDVKM. The V and J ends lost 2 bases and 7 bases, in that order; junction bases with no gene match: 6.

V is TRBV18 and J is TRBJ2-3; TRBD2 is a possible D gene (5 bases). V gave up 2 bases and J gave up 4 bases, with 16 bases separating them. CDR3 length: 16 amino acids. Germline V gene sequence: CDR1 KGHSH, CDR2 LQKENI. In DNA form, the CDR3 reads TGTGCCAGCTCACCAAGGCCACTGGACGGGGCAGATACGCAGTATTTT. This encodes CASSPRPLDGADTQYF.